This TCR beta chain was recovered during a study of T cell responses to AZD1222 COVID-19 vaccine (dated by TCRdb to the early 2020s). For the wider study: TCR sequencing covered over 230 trial participants: 200 to 210 given two doses of AZD1222 and 26 given two doses of MenACWY control vaccine. Trial participants were enrolled into age subgroups of 18-55, 56-69 and 70-plus years, which contained around 140, 26 and 57 TCR-sequenced participants, respectively.

The CDR3 regions of human TCRbeta chains were analyzed by immunosequencing. The paper's data handling went like this. TCRs in the repertoires were matched against a reference library of SARS-CoV-2-specific TCRs that had been generated with the MIRA antigen-specificity platform. Breadth meant the fraction of unique TCRs that were SARS-CoV-2-associated, whereas depth meant the fraction of total T cells that were SARS-CoV-2-associated. Each spike-specific TCR was assigned to its reactive spike region and to a CD4 or CD8 class using the MIRA data. Log10-transformed breadth and depth values were compared by one-way ANOVA with Sidak's multiple comparisons tests. In TCRdb, the immuneACCESS table is reduced to in-frame sequences with V and J assigned. These tables do not hold every clone; where another copy was compared, an unresolved V gene accounts for under half, and the others remain unexplained. V, J and clone size derive from that table, while D and trimming were established from the DNA sequence. Recorded for this sample are about 130,000 clones; approximately 92% of them occurred a single time. 6% to 7% of the sample is taken by the ten largest.

The time point tag for this specimen amounts to: about 28 days (+/-7) after the second vaccine dose. AZD1222 recipients given second doses at about 4 weeks or at about 12 weeks were pooled, since spike-specific TCR depth and breadth were not found to differ between the two schedules. Vaccinee samples were obtained from the UK trials COV001 and COV002, which included a single-blind randomized controlled phase 2/3 trial of AZD1222 (ChAdOx1 nCoV-19) in healthy adults. For TCRbeta chain sequencing, PBMC samples were collected from trial participants at day 0 and at day 28 after the second dose. A distance of 9 bases separates the germline ends of V and J, which lose 3 bases and 4 bases respectively. In the germline V gene, CDR1 corresponds to SGHNT and CDR2 to YENEEA. CDR3 length: 14 amino acids, cysteine to phenylalanine. Only the CDR3 DNA is retained, 42 bases long and in frame from the first base.

Turning to this clone: Its binding antigen is unknown. No quality values exist for individual bases; no much larger clone is one base distant.

What the work shows at the level of the full study, not this receptor alone: After two AZD1222 doses, spike-specific TCR breadth and depth were significantly higher than at day 0 and than in MenACWY recipients. Conclusions about previously exposed vaccinees are limited, since just five to seven AZD1222 recipients were seropositive for SARS-CoV-2 at baseline. The vaccine-associated CD4 TCRs covered the entire spike protein, and the dominant responses fell in regions 160-218 and 743-854. The 56-69-year group was small, and its depth increase did not reach significance, likely because of low power. No day 14 peak-response samples were available, so repertoires were characterized only after the peak T cell response. Participants were mostly white British and included more females than males, and it was suggested by the authors that clonal diversity may have been underestimated. Epitopes outside the regions mutated in the B.1.351 and B.1.1.7 variants were reportedly recognized by nearly half of the unique spike-specific TCRs.

Specimen: peripheral blood, collected 28 days after the second AZD1222 dose. The V and J segments used are TRBV11-3 and TRBJ2-2; the D gene identity is not certain. The clonotype originates from an adult who received the AZD1222 COVID-19 vaccine. The CDR3 sequence is CASSLAHGTGELFF. The DNA reads as follows: TGTGCCAGCAGCTTGGCGCATGGCACCGGGGAGCTGTTTTTT. Where the CDR3 stops, the reference TRBV11-3 and TRBJ2-2 genes take over; the full variable domain is EAGVVQSPRYKIIEKKQPVAFWCNPISGHNTLYWYLQNLGQGPELLIRYENEEAVDDSQLPKDRFSAERLKGVDSTLKIQPAELGDSAVYLCASSLAHGTGELFFGEGSRLTVL.